The 11 T cell receptor beta chains listed next were all sequenced from one sample in a study of graft-versus-host responses after intestinal transplantation. Their cognate antigens are unknown. TCRdb's table, derived via immunoSEQ multiplex PCR, lists solely in-frame clones and lacks some. The sample lists 25,000 to 30,000 clones, around 80% occurring once. The input for sequencing was unstimulated CD4+ T cells sorted from spleen or lymph node cells, taken before intestinal transplant. Receptors were obtained from a human donor who received an intestinal transplant.

The J gene is TRBJ2-2, the V gene TRBV15; TRBD2 matches at 10 bases. The CDR3 has 16 residues. V dropped 1 base and J dropped 4; count of bases not matched to a gene: 3. From germline, CDR1 is LNHNV and CDR2 YYDKDF (reference sequence). The chain's CDR3 is CATSRGGTSVTGELFF. The CDR3 DNA reads TGTGCCACCAGCAGAGGGGGGACTAGCGTCACCGGGGAGCTGTTTTTT. The full variable domain, in which reference TRBV15 and TRBJ2-2 provide the parts outside the CDR3, is DAMVIQNPRYQVTQFGKPVTLSCSQTLNHNVMYWYQQKSSQAPKLLFHYYDKDFNNEADTPDNFQSRRPNTSFCFLDIRSPGLGDTAMYLCATSRGGTSVTGELFFGEGSRLTVL.

The chain joins TRBV15 to TRBJ2-7; D possibly corresponds to TRBD1 (6 bases). The CDR3 extends over 15 amino acids. Trimming left V 0 bases short and J 5 bases short, with 14 bases between. Germline loops: CDR1 LNHNV, CDR2 YYDKDF (reference sequence). CDR3 DNA: TGTGCCACCAGCAGAGATAGGGACATCCCCAACGAGCAGTACTTC. This translates into CATSRDRDIPNEQYF.

This rearrangement joins TRBV5-5 to TRBJ1-5, with TRBD1 matching over 7 bases. V gave up 4 bases and J gave up 0 bases; unmatched junction bases: 4. The CDR3 is 15 residues long. Germline V CDR1 and CDR2: SGHKS, YYEKEE (reference sequence). The CDR3, as DNA: TGTGCCAGCAGCGCCGGGACAGATAGCAATCAGCCCCAGCATTTT. Its translation: CASSAGTDSNQPQHF. Supplemented by reference TRBV5-5 and TRBJ1-5, the full variable domain reads DAGVTQSPTHLIKTRGQQVTLRCSPISGHKSVSWYQQVLGQGPQFIFQYYEKEERGRGNFPDRFSARQFPNYSSELNVNALLLGDSALYLCASSAGTDSNQPQHFGDGTRLSIL.

The chain has TRBV28 and TRBJ2-4, with TRBD2 identical over 8 bases. CDR1 is MDHEN, CDR2 SYDVKM, per germline. V was pared by 6 bases and J by 10 bases, with 14 bases of the junction left unmatched. There are 15 residues in the CDR3. CDR3 residues: CASSPAWGLDLIQYF. As DNA, the CDR3 is TGTGCCAGCAGCCCGGCTTGGGGACTAGACCTTATTCAGTACTTC.

This chain links TRBV5-4 with TRBJ1-1; 9 bases map to TRBD1. Germline CDR1 reads SGHNT; CDR2 reads YYREEE (reference sequence). V trimming: 6 bases; J trimming: 3 bases; junction bases outside the gene matches: 3. The CDR3 is made up of 13 amino acids. In DNA, the CDR3 is TGTGCCAGCATTCGGGACAGGGACACTGAAGCTTTCTTT. Protein product: CASIRDRDTEAFF.

This clone was observed a few times. This CDR3 reads CASSGRDRAGTGELFF. The CDR3 DNA sequence: TGTGCCAGCAGTGGCCGGGACAGGGCGGGCACCGGGGAGCTGTTTTTT. This chain joins TRBV25-1 and TRBJ2-2; TRBD1 matches at 9 bases. In germline, CDR1 is MGHDK, CDR2 SYGVNS. The CDR3 contains 16 residues. V was clipped by 4 bases and J by 4 bases; unmatched bases: 7.

The rearrangement links TRBV5-1 to TRBJ2-7; D is perhaps TRBD1 (5 bases). Trimming took off 1 base at V and 0 bases at J, with 8 bases between the two ends. Germline V gene lookup returns CDR1 SGHRS and CDR2 YFSETQ. This CDR3 region has 14 residues. The CDR3, as DNA: TGCGCCAGCAGCTTGAAAGGGGTCTCCTACGAGCAGTACTTC. It yields the protein CASSLKGVSYEQYF.

The V gene is TRBV7-9, the J gene TRBJ2-1; TRBD2 matches 11 bases. The CDR3 covers 16 residues. With V trimmed by 6 bases and J by 7 bases, 11 bases remained unmatched. Germline CDR1 and CDR2: SEHNR and FQNEAQ (reference sequence). The CDR3 reads CASSPRVSSGRNEQFF. CDR3 sequence (DNA): TGTGCCAGCAGTCCTAGAGTTTCTAGCGGGAGGAATGAGCAGTTCTTC.

The chain has TRBV4-2 and TRBJ2-7, with D hard to call. With 1 base removed from V and 0 bases from J, the gap between germline ends came to 13 bases. The CDR3 contains 16 residues. Germline V gene sequence: CDR1 LGHNA, CDR2 YNFKEQ. CDR3 bases: TGTGCCAGCAGCCAAGGAGTTGCTACTTACTCCTACGAGCAGTACTTC. Translation gives CASSQGVATYSYEQYF.

CDR3 residues: CASSLFQETQYF. The CDR3 DNA follows: TGTGCCAGCAGCTTATTCCAAGAGACCCAGTACTTC. V usage is TRBV5-6 and J usage is TRBJ2-5; no clear D. Germline CDR1 reads SGHDT; CDR2 reads YYEEEE. Trimming removed 2 bases from V and 1 base from J, with 3 bases in between. The CDR3 is made up of 12 amino acids.

This chain connects TRBV5-1 to TRBJ2-2; D not certain. Germline loops: CDR1 SGHRS, CDR2 YFSETQ. The CDR3 has 17 residues. The V and J ends lost 4 bases and 4 bases respectively, with 20 bases between them. CDR3: CASSPAKWSTPTGELFF. The CDR3 nucleotides are TGCGCCAGCAGCCCGGCTAAATGGTCCACCCCCACCGGGGAGCTGTTTTTT.